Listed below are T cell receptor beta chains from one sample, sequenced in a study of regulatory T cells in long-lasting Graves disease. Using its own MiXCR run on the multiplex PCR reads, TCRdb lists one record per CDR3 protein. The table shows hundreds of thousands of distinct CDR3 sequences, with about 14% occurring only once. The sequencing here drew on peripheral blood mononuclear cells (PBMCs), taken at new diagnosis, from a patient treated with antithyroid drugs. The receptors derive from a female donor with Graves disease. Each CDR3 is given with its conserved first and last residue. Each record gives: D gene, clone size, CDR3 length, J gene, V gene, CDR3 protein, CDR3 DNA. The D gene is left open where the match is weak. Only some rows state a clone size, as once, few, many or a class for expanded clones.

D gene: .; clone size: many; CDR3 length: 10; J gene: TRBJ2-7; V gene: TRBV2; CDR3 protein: CARRRDEQYF; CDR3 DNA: TGTGCCAGGAGACGCGACGAGCAGTACTTC
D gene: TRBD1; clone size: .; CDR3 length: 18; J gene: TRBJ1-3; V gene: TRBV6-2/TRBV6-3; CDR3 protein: CASSYSRDRGRRGNTIYF; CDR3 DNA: TGTGCCAGCAGTTACTCTCGGGACAGGGGTAGACGTGGAAACACCATATATTTT
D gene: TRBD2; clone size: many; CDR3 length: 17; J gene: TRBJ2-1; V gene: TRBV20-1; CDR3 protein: CSARVLTSASSYNEQFF; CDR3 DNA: TGCAGTGCTAGGGTCCTAACTAGCGCGAGCTCCTACAATGAGCAGTTCTTC
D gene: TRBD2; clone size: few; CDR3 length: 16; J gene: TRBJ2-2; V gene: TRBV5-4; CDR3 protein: CASRPTSGSPSGELFF; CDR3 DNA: TGTGCCAGCAGGCCCACTAGCGGGAGTCCGTCCGGGGAGCTGTTTTTT
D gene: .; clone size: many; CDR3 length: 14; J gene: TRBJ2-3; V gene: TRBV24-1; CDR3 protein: CATSDGLGGDTQYF; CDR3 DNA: TGTGCCACCAGTGACGGACTTGGGGGCGATACGCAGTATTTT
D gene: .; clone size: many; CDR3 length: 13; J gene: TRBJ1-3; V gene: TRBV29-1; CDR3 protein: CSVESSDGNTIYF; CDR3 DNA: TGCAGCGTTGAGTCTTCGGACGGAAACACCATATATTTT
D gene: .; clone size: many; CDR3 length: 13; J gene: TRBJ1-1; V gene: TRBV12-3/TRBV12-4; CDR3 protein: CASSLGERDRAFF; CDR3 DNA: TGTGCCAGCTCCTTAGGAGAAAGGGACCGGGCTTTCTTT
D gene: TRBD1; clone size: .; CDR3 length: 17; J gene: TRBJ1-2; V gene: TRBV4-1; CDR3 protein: CASSPAFRDRETYGYTF; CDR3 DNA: TGCGCCAGCAGCCCCGCCTTCCGGGACAGGGAGACCTATGGCTACACCTTC
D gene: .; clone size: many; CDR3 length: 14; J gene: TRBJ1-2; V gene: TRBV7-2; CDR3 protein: CASSLASTDYGYTF; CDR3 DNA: TGTGCCAGCAGCTTAGCATCCACAGATTATGGCTACACCTTC
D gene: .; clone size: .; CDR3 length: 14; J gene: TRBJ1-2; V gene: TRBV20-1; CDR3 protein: CSAPSSGLNYGYTF; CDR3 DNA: TGCAGTGCTCCTAGCAGCGGGTTGAACTATGGCTACACCTTC
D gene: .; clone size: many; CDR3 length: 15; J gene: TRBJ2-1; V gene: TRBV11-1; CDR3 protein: CASSSREGAVNEQFF; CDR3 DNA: TGTGCCAGCAGCTCCCGTGAGGGAGCTGTGAATGAGCAGTTCTTC
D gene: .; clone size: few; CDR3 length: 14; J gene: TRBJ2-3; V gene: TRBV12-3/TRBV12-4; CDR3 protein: CASSFLAGTDTQYF; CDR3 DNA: TGTGCCAGCAGTTTTCTTGCGGGGACAGATACGCAGTATTTT
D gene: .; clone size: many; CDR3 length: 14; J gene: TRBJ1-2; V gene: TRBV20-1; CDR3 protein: CSARLYAGLQGYTF; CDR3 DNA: TGCAGTGCTAGATTATATGCGGGGCTGCAGGGCTACACCTTC
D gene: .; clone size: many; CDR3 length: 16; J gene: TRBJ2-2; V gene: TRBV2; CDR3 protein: CASSEGRSSGTGELFF; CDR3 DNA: TGTGCCAGCAGTGAAGGGCGGAGCTCCGGTACCGGGGAGCTGTTTTTT
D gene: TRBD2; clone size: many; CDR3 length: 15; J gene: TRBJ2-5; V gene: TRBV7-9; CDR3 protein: CASSNPGLAAETQYF; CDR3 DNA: TGTGCCAGCAGCAACCCGGGACTAGCTGCCGAGACCCAGTACTTC
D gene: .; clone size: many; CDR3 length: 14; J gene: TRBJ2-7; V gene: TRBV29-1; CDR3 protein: CSVSFSAVTYEQYF; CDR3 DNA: TGCAGCGTTAGCTTTTCGGCGGTCACCTACGAGCAGTACTTC
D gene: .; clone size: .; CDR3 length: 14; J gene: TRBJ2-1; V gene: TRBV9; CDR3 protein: CASSVRVGDNEQFF; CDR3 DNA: TGTGCCAGCAGTGTCCGGGTAGGAGACAATGAGCAGTTCTTC
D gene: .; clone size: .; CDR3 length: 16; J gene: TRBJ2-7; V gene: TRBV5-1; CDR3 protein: CASSSLSGGRSYEQYF; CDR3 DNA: TGCGCCAGCAGCTCATTGAGCGGAGGAAGAAGCTACGAGCAGTACTTC
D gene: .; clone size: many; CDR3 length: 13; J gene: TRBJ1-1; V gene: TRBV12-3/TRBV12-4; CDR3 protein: CASSLRQPIEAFF; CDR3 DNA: TGTGCCAGCAGTTTGCGGCAGCCGATTGAAGCTTTCTTT
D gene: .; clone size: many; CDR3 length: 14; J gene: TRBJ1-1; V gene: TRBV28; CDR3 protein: CASSRGRTRTEAFF; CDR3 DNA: TGTGCCAGCAGCAGAGGACGAACTAGGACTGAAGCTTTCTTT